The next 30 T cell receptor beta chains were all read from a single sample in a study of T cell responses to AZD1222 COVID-19 vaccine. Sequenced by immunoSEQ multiplex PCR; TCRdb stores in-frame clones only, minus some. The sample comprises around 65,000 clones, 65% to 85% of which are singletons, and 26% rests with the top ten. Sequencing was performed on peripheral blood, taken 28 days after the second AZD1222 dose. All receptors derive from an adult who received the AZD1222 COVID-19 vaccine.

This chain joins TRBV28 and TRBJ1-1; D gene ambiguous. Trimming cost V 7 bases and J 5 bases, with 14 bases left between them. Germline CDR1 MDHEN, CDR2 SYDVKM. The CDR3 has 13 amino acids. CDR3 bases: TGTGCCAGCACAGTTTGGCGTGGGACTGAAGCTTTCTTT. Translating it yields CASTVWRGTEAFF.

The chain joins TRBV4-2 to TRBJ2-1, with TRBD1 matching 7 bases. CDR1 LGHNA and CDR2 YNFKEQ come from the germline V gene. This CDR3 region has 16 residues. V shed 3 bases and J 0 bases; nucleotides not matched to a gene: 5. DNA for the CDR3: TGTGCCAGCAGCCAGGGACAGTTGGACTCCTACAATGAGCAGTTCTTC. It yields the protein CASSQGQLDSYNEQFF.

The CDR3 loop reads CASSLGQAIAKNIQYF. CDR3 DNA sequence: TGTGCCAGCAGCTTAGGACAGGCCATAGCCAAAAACATTCAGTACTTC. J is TRBJ2-4 and V is TRBV11-2; perhaps TRBD1 as D (6 bases). The V and J ends lost 1 base and 0 bases respectively, with 10 bases between them. CDR1 SGHAT and CDR2 FQNNGV come from the germline V gene. The CDR3 length is 16 residues. The whole variable domain, filled in from reference TRBV11-2 and TRBJ2-4, reads EAGVAQSPRYKIIEKRQSVAFWCNPISGHATLYWYQQILGQGPKLLIQFQNNGVVDDSQLPKDRFSAERLKGVDSTLKIQPAKLEDSAVYLCASSLGQAIAKNIQYFGAGTRLSVL.

The genes are TRBV3-1 (or the pseudogene TRBV3-2) and TRBJ1-6; perhaps TRBD1 as D (5 bases). V lost 5 bases and J lost 9, with 17 bases in between. The CDR3 spans 15 residues. Germline V gene data show CDR1 as LGHDT and CDR2 as YNNKEL (reference sequence). The CDR3 DNA is TGTGCCAGCAGCTCTCGGACATTGCCCCCTTCACCCCTCCACTTT. Protein product: CASSSRTLPPSPLHF.

This clone has only one observation. The genes are TRBV19 and TRBJ1-1; no firm D call. The germline V gene encodes CDR1 LNHDA and CDR2 SQIVND (reference sequence). This CDR3 comprises 13 residues. Trimming removed 4 bases at V and 0 bases at J, with 6 bases between. The CDR3 protein is CASSTQMNTEAFF. The CDR3 nucleotides are TGTGCCAGTAGTACCCAGATGAACACTGAAGCTTTCTTT.

This clone was observed a few times. The chain combines TRBV7-9 with TRBJ1-6; D not certain. The CDR3 runs to 14 residues. Per the germline V gene, CDR1 is SEHNR and CDR2 is FQNEAQ (reference sequence). V was pared by 3 bases and J by 4 bases, with 7 bases between. CDR3 residues: CASSFREYNSPLHF. CDR3 DNA sequence: TGTGCCAGCAGCTTTCGGGAGTATAATTCACCCCTCCACTTT.

The table lists this clone with a few counts. The J gene is TRBJ2-1, the V gene TRBV5-1, with 7 positions matching TRBD2. CDR1 and CDR2 (germline): SGHRS, YFSETQ. The CDR3 length is 17 residues. V lost 0 bases and J lost 2; bases outside the gene matches: 8. CDR3 loop: CASSLAPTSWTYNEQFF. CDR3 DNA: TGCGCCAGCAGCTTGGCCCCGACTAGCTGGACCTACAATGAGCAGTTCTTC. Full variable domain (remainder filled in from reference TRBV5-1 and TRBJ2-1): KAGVTQTPRYLIKTRGQQVTLSCSPISGHRSVSWYQQTPGQGLQFLFEYFSETQRNKGNFPGRFSGRQFSNSRSEMNVSTLELGDSALYLCASSLAPTSWTYNEQFFGPGTRLTVL.

The CDR3: CASSPHGLRGTDTQYF. Written as DNA, the CDR3 is TGTGCCAGCAGCCCTCACGGATTGCGAGGCACAGATACGCAGTATTTT. J is TRBJ2-3 and V is TRBV9; D is ambiguous. Germline V CDR1 and CDR2: SGDLS, YYNGEE. CDR3 length: 16 amino acids. The germline V and J ends were trimmed by 4 bases and 1 base, with 16 bases remaining between them.

This chain links TRBV7-2 with TRBJ2-7; the D gene is possibly TRBD2 (5 bases). With 4 bases removed from V and 4 bases from J, the gap between germline ends came to 17 bases. CDR1 is SGHTA and CDR2 is FQGNSA in the germline V gene. CDR3 size: 15 residues. CDR3 sequence: CASSSYRLQFYEQYF. The DNA of the CDR3 is TGTGCCAGCAGCTCCTATAGACTACAATTTTACGAGCAGTACTTC.

This clone was seen more than once but under ten times. The V call is TRBV27, the J call TRBJ1-5; D is uncertain. Germline CDR1 MNHEY, CDR2 SMNVEV (reference sequence). This CDR3 spans 15 amino acids. V lost 5 bases, J lost 0 bases, and 11 bases lay in between. CDR3 DNA sequence: TGTGCCAGCAGTCCTATGATCCCTAGCAATCAGCCCCAGCATTTT. It codes for CASSPMIPSNQPQHF.

This chain connects TRBV27 to TRBJ1-3; D is undetermined. V gave up 0 bases and J gave up 2 bases, with 11 bases separating them. In germline, CDR1 is MNHEY, CDR2 SMNVEV (reference sequence). The CDR3 sequence is 16 residues long. In nucleotides, the CDR3 is TGTGCCAGCAGTTTATCCGGGGTCCTCACTGGAAACACCATATATTTT. Residues: CASSLSGVLTGNTIYF.

The chain links TRBV6-5 to TRBJ2-7; 8 bases line up with TRBD1. Unmatched junction bases numbered 6, after V lost 7 bases and J lost 4 bases. Germline-derived CDR1 and CDR2 are MNHEY and SVGAGI. This CDR3 region has 13 residues. Here the CDR3 DNA reads TGTGCCAGCAAGTTCAGGGGGCGGTACGAGCAGTACTTC. The encoded protein is CASKFRGRYEQYF.

In its sample, this clone was seen a few times. The same CDR3 can be traced to other DNA sequences in this sample. This rearrangement joins TRBV5-1 to TRBJ2-7; D gene unclear. The germline V gene has CDR1 SGHRS and CDR2 YFSETQ. The V gene lost 2 bases and the J gene lost 3 bases, with 9 bases spanning the gap. The CDR3 has 13 amino acids. In nucleotides, the CDR3 is TGCGCCAGCAGCTTAGGAACCGGCTACGAGCAGTACTTC. Translated, it gives CASSLGTGYEQYF.

Here the CDR3 DNA reads TGTGCCTGGAGTAGAGACGCGAGCTCCTACAATGAGCAGTTCTTC. Amino acid sequence: CAWSRDASSYNEQFF. The chain carries TRBV30 and TRBJ2-1; no clear D gene. The CDR3 covers 15 residues. Trimming left V 2 bases short and J 0 bases short, with 11 bases between. The germline V gene encodes CDR1 GTSNPN and CDR2 SVGIG (reference sequence).

This clone came up once. This chain links TRBV12-3 or TRBV12-4 with TRBJ2-3, with D tentatively TRBD1 (5 bases). Trimming cost V 7 bases and J 8 bases, with 16 bases left between them. The CDR3 consists of 13 residues. CDR3 bases: TGTGCCAGCACCCGGACACGTTCGGGTACGCAGTATTTT. Translation gives CASTRTRSGTQYF.

The rearrangement uses TRBV27 and TRBJ2-7; D unclear. The CDR3 consists of 13 residues. Germline V lookup: CDR1 MNHEY, CDR2 SMNVEV (reference sequence). Trimming stripped 7 bases from V and 0 bases from J, with 10 bases between. In DNA form, the CDR3 reads TGTGCCAGCATCAGTGACAACTCCTACGAGCAGTACTTC. The encoded protein is CASISDNSYEQYF.

This clone was counted a few times. This sequence joins TRBV19 and TRBJ2-2; D is tentatively TRBD1 or TRBD2 (5 bases each). The CDR3 loop spans 11 amino acids. The V gene's germline CDR1 is LNHDA and CDR2 SQIVND (reference sequence). This CDR3 is CATSRGGELFF. As DNA, the CDR3 is TGTGCTACCTCGAGGGGCGGGGAGCTGTTTTTT.

This sequence joins TRBV29-1 and TRBJ2-2; the match to TRBD2 covers 13 bases. V lost 5 bases, J lost 4 bases, and 1 base stayed unmatched. This CDR3 region has 14 residues. Germline V lookup: CDR1 SQVTM, CDR2 ANQGSEA. The CDR3 loop is CSVRLAGGTGELFF. In nucleotides, the CDR3 is TGCAGCGTTAGACTAGCGGGAGGCACCGGGGAGCTGTTTTTT.

The V call is TRBV7-3, the J call TRBJ2-1; either TRBD1 or TRBD2 may fit D (5 bases each). V lost 6 bases to trimming and J lost 2 bases, with 14 bases between them. The CDR3 contains 15 residues. Germline CDR1 SGHTA, CDR2 FQGTGA. CDR3 DNA: TGTGCCAGCAGGTCGGGGCTAGCTACCTACAATGAGCAGTTCTTC. Its protein product is CASRSGLATYNEQFF.

The chain combines TRBV9 with TRBJ2-5; TRBD2 matches 9 bases. Unmatched junction bases numbered 5, after V lost 0 bases and J lost 5 bases. The CDR3 runs 15 residues. Germline V gene sequence: CDR1 SGDLS, CDR2 YYNGEE. For the CDR3, the DNA is TGTGCCAGCAGCGTAGAGGGACTAGCCTGGGAGACCCAGTACTTC. As protein: CASSVEGLAWETQYF.

The chain recombines TRBV11-2 with TRBJ2-2, with TRBD1 identical over 7 bases. The ends lost 3 bases at V and 0 bases at J; junction bases unmatched: 1. Germline CDR1 SGHAT, CDR2 FQNNGV. There are 15 residues in the CDR3. The DNA for the CDR3 is TGTGCCAGCAGCTTTCAGGGGGCGAACACCGGGGAGCTGTTTTTT. Translated: CASSFQGANTGELFF.

The chain combines TRBV27 with TRBJ2-3, with a possible D match to TRBD2 (5 bases). V was trimmed by 6 bases and J by 0 bases, leaving 13 bases between them. This CDR3 is built from 15 residues. Germline assignment: CDR1 MNHEY and CDR2 SMNVEV (reference sequence). CDR3: CASRGAALSTDTQYF. The DNA for the CDR3 is TGTGCCAGCAGAGGAGCGGCCCTCAGCACAGATACGCAGTATTTT.

The rearrangement uses TRBV7-3 and TRBJ1-1; D remains ambiguous. The CDR3 is 15 residues long. Between the trimmed V and J ends, which lost 0 bases and 3 bases, there was a span of 11 bases. Germline CDR1 and CDR2: SGHTA and FQGTGA. The CDR3: CASSLTAGSYTEAFF. CDR3 DNA: TGTGCCAGCAGCTTAACTGCAGGTTCGTACACTGAAGCTTTCTTT.

This clone was observed a single time. The V call is TRBV30, the J call TRBJ2-5; tentatively, D is TRBD1 or TRBD2 (5 bases each). Trimming removed 0 bases at V and 4 bases at J, with 6 bases between. CDR3 length: 12 residues. Germline V gene lookup returns CDR1 GTSNPN and CDR2 SVGIG (reference sequence). This chain's CDR3 is CAWSVGGETQYF. The CDR3 nucleotides read TGTGCCTGGAGTGTTGGGGGAGAGACCCAGTACTTC.

The chain is built from TRBV7-8 and TRBJ2-7; TRBD1 or TRBD2 may be the D gene (5 bases each). The CDR3 totals 15 residues. Trimming cost V 2 bases and J 4 bases, with 15 bases left between them. Looked up from germline, CDR1 is SGHVS and CDR2 is FQNEAQ. CDR3 loop: CASSLKETTGYEQYF. The DNA of the CDR3 is TGTGCCAGCAGCTTAAAGGAGACTACAGGATACGAGCAGTACTTC.

J is TRBJ2-7 and V is TRBV18; perhaps D is TRBD1 or TRBD2 (6 bases each). CDR1 and CDR2 from the germline V gene are KGHSH and LQKENI. V was pared by 3 bases and J by 7 bases, with 19 bases between. The CDR3 covers 15 residues. This CDR3 reads CASSPQGLDRGEQYF. The CDR3 bases are TGTGCCAGCTCACCCCAGGGGCTGGACCGGGGGGAGCAGTACTTC.

This chain joins TRBV2 and TRBJ2-4; D is perhaps TRBD2 (6 bases). This CDR3 is built from 15 residues. V lost 1 base and J 0 bases, leaving 7 bases between the germline ends. Germline CDR1 and CDR2: SNHLY and FYNNEI. The CDR3 reads CASSEVAVAKNIQYF. The CDR3 DNA sequence: TGTGCCAGCAGTGAAGTAGCGGTAGCCAAAAACATTCAGTACTTC.

CDR3 residues: CASSSGGALRYEQYF. The CDR3 bases are TGTGCCAGCAGTTCCGGGGGAGCCTTACGATACGAGCAGTACTTC. This chain uses TRBV28 with TRBJ2-7, with TRBD2 as a possible D gene (6 bases). The V and J ends lost 4 bases and 4 bases respectively, with 17 bases between them. The CDR3 has 15 amino acids. Germline V CDR1 and CDR2: MDHEN, SYDVKM.

CDR3 sequence reads: CASSYAPGANVLTF. The CDR3 DNA is TGTGCCAGCAGTTACGCGCCAGGGGCCAACGTCCTGACTTTC. The V and J genes are TRBV6-2 or TRBV6-3 and TRBJ2-6, with D uncertain. The germline V and J ends were trimmed by 2 bases and 4 bases, with 6 bases remaining between them. CDR1 is MNHEY and CDR2 is SVGEGT in the germline V gene. CDR3 length equals 14 residues.

This clone was observed a single time. The chain joins TRBV6-2 or TRBV6-3 to TRBJ2-3, with D possibly matching TRBD2 (5 bases). V lost 4 bases and J 2 bases, leaving 13 bases between the germline ends. The CDR3 extends over 15 amino acids. In germline, CDR1 is MNHEY, CDR2 SVGEGT. The CDR3 sequence is CASSSASRDTDTQYF. The CDR3 coding sequence is TGTGCCAGCAGTTCGGCTAGCCGGGACACAGATACGCAGTATTTT.